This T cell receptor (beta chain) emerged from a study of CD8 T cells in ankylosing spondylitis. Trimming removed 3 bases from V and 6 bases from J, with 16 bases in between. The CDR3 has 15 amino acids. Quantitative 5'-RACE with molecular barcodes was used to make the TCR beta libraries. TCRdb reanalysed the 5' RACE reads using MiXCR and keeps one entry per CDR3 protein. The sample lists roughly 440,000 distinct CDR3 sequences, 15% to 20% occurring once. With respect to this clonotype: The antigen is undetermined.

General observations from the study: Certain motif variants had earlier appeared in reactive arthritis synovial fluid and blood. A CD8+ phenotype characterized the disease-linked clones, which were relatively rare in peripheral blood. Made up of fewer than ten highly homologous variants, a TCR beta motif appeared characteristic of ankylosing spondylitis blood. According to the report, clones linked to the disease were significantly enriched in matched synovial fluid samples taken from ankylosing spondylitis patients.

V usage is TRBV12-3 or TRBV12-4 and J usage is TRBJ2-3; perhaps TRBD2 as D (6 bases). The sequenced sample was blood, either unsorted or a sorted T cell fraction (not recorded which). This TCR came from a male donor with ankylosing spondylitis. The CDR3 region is CASSFVGLARDTQYF. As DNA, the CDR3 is TGTGCCAGCAGTTTCGTGGGCCTAGCGCGTGATACGCAGTATTTT.